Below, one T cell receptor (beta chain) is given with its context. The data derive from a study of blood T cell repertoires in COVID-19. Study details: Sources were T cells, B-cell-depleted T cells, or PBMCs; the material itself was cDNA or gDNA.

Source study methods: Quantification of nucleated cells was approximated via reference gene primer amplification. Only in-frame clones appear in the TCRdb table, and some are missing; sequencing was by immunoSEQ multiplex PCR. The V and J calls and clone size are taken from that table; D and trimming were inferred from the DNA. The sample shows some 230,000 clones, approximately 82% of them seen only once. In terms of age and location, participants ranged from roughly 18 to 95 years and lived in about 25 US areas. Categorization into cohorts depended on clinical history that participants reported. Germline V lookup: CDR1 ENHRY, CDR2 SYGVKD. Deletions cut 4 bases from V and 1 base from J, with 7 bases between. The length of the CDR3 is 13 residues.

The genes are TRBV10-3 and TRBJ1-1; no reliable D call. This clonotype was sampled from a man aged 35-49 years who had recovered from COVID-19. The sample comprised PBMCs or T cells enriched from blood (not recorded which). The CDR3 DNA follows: TGTGCCATCAGTGGGAGGCAGAACACTGAAGCTTTCTTT. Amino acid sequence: CAISGRQNTEAFF.